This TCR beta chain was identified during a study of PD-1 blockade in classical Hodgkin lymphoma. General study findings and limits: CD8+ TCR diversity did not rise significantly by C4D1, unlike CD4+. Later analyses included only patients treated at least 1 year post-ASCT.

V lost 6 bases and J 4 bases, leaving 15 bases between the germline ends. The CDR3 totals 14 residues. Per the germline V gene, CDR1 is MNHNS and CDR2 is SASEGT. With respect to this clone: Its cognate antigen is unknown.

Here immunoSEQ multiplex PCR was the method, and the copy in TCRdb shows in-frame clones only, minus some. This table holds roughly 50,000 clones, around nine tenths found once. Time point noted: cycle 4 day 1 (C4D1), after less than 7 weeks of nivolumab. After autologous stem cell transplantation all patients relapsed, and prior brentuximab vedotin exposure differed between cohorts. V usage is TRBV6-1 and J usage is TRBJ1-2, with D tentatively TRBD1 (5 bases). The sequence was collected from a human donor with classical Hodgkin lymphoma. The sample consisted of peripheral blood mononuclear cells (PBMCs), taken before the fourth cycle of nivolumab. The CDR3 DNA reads TGTGCCAGCAGCAATGGGGGTTTCGGCTATGGCTACACCTTC. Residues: CASSNGGFGYGYTF.